This passage covers 30 T cell receptor beta chains from one sample sequenced in a study of T cells in narcolepsy. TCRdb keeps only in-frame clones here, not all; method: immunoSEQ multiplex PCR. The profile shows about 30,000 clones, more than 75% of them singletons. Sequencing input: CD45RA- memory CD4+ T cells from PBMCs. Receptor source: a human donor with narcolepsy.

This sequence joins TRBV29-1 and TRBJ1-1, with unresolved D. The V and J ends lost 7 bases and 4 bases respectively, with 10 bases between them. The CDR3 is 11 residues long. CDR1 is SQVTM and CDR2 is ANQGSEA in the germline V gene. The CDR3 loop reads CSGTPGTEAFF. The CDR3 DNA sequence: TGCAGCGGAACACCCGGCACTGAAGCTTTCTTT.

The chain carries TRBV7-9 and TRBJ2-1; the D call may be TRBD1 or TRBD2 (5 bases each). The CDR3 length is 18 residues. Germline V gene lookup returns CDR1 SEHNR and CDR2 FQNEAQ (reference sequence). V lost 2 bases to trimming and J lost 2 bases, with 19 bases between them. The chain's CDR3 is CASSLQIGTGRAYNEQFF. As DNA, the CDR3 is TGTGCCAGCAGCTTACAGATTGGGACGGGAAGGGCCTACAATGAGCAGTTCTTC.

The chain employs TRBV29-1 and TRBJ1-5; TRBD1 is a possible D gene (5 bases). The germline gives CDR1 SQVTM, CDR2 ANQGSEA. The V and J ends lost 3 bases and 2 bases respectively, with 14 bases between them. The CDR3 has 15 residues. The DNA of the CDR3 is TGCAGCGTTGATAGACAGAAGTATGGCAATCAGCCCCAGCATTTT. This sequence encodes CSVDRQKYGNQPQHF.

The chain joins TRBV11-2 to TRBJ2-5, with 8 positions matching TRBD1. The CDR3 extends over 15 amino acids. Germline CDR1 reads SGHAT; CDR2 reads FQNNGV. V lost 1 base, J lost 4 bases, and 5 bases stayed unmatched. The CDR3 sequence is CASSLGTGFRETQYF. The CDR3 nucleotides are TGTGCCAGCAGCTTAGGGACAGGGTTTCGAGAGACCCAGTACTTC. Full variable domain (rest looked up from reference TRBV11-2 and TRBJ2-5): EAGVAQSPRYKIIEKRQSVAFWCNPISGHATLYWYQQILGQGPKLLIQFQNNGVVDDSQLPKDRFSAERLKGVDSTLKIQPAKLEDSAVYLCASSLGTGFRETQYFGPGTRLLVL.

The V gene is TRBV5-6, the J gene TRBJ2-1, with 12 positions matching TRBD2. The CDR3 covers 16 residues. Germline loops: CDR1 SGHDT, CDR2 YYEEEE. The junction had 5 bases not matched to a gene; V was cut back by 2 bases and J by 5 bases. The CDR3 is CASSFRTSGTHNEQFF. CDR3 DNA sequence: TGTGCCAGCAGCTTCCGGACTAGCGGGACCCACAATGAGCAGTTCTTC.

The chain is built from TRBV19 and TRBJ2-5; no clear D. The assigned J gene may be wrong: the sequence end matches TRBJ2-7 better. Germline CDR1 is LNHDA and CDR2 is SQIVND (reference sequence). The CDR3 loop spans 14 amino acids. This chain's CDR3 is CASSEAVLPYEQYF. Written as DNA, the CDR3 is TGTGCCAGTAGTGAGGCTGTCTTGCCCTACGAGCAGTACTTC.

The chain carries TRBV7-8 and TRBJ2-7; D unresolved. Germline-derived CDR1 and CDR2 are SGHVS and FQNEAQ. With 5 bases removed from V and 2 bases from J, the gap between germline ends came to 10 bases. The CDR3 runs to 13 residues. CDR3 sequence reads: CASSPTTAYEQYF. CDR3 nucleotide sequence: TGTGCCAGCAGCCCCACGACGGCCTACGAGCAGTACTTC.

V usage is TRBV2 and J usage is TRBJ2-5, with D possibly called TRBD1 or TRBD2 (6 bases each). CDR1 and CDR2 (germline): SNHLY, FYNNEI. The CDR3 spans 15 residues. The V and J ends lost 0 bases and 9 bases respectively, with 17 bases between them. CDR3: CASSEALGRGGPQYF. The DNA of the CDR3 is TGTGCCAGCAGTGAAGCGCTCGGTCGAGGGGGGCCCCAGTACTTC.

The chain links TRBV30 to TRBJ2-1; 8 bases are shared with TRBD2. Germline values: CDR1 GTSNPN, CDR2 SVGIG (reference sequence). The CDR3 consists of 15 residues. The V and J ends lost 5 bases and 1 base, in that order; junction bases with no gene match: 7. DNA of the CDR3: TGTGCCTGGTTCGTAGCGGGGCAATCCTACAATGAGCAGTTCTTC. As protein: CAWFVAGQSYNEQFF.

The V and J genes are TRBV10-1 and TRBJ2-1; D may correspond to TRBD1 or TRBD2 (5 bases each). The CDR3 sequence is 15 residues long. Trimming pared 6 bases from V and 2 bases from J, leaving 14 bases between. The germline gives CDR1 WNHNN, CDR2 SYGVQD (reference sequence). CDR3 region: CASRGTRLPYNEQFF. In nucleotides, the CDR3 is TGCGCCAGCAGGGGGACGCGACTCCCCTACAATGAGCAGTTCTTC.

This sequence joins TRBV5-4 and TRBJ2-1; D not certain. Looked up from germline, CDR1 is SGHNT and CDR2 is YYREEE (reference sequence). V was trimmed by 4 bases and J by 0 bases, leaving 11 bases between them. This CDR3 has 15 amino acids. The CDR3: CASSLVPVSYNEQFF. Written as DNA, the CDR3 is TGTGCCAGCAGCCTTGTTCCGGTCTCCTACAATGAGCAGTTCTTC. The full variable domain, rest sourced from reference TRBV5-4 and TRBJ2-1, is ETGVTQSPTHLIKTRGQQVTLRCSSQSGHNTVSWYQQALGQGPQFIFQYYREEENGRGNFPPRFSGLQFPNYSSELNVNALELDDSALYLCASSLVPVSYNEQFFGPGTRLTVL.

This clone was counted a single time. Additional DNA sequences in this sample encode the identical CDR3. J is TRBJ2-2 and V is TRBV7-9, with 9 nucleotides matching TRBD1. Germline V CDR1 and CDR2: SEHNR, FQNEAQ (reference sequence). Losses at the gene ends were 6 bases for V and 4 bases for J; bases not matched to a gene: 12. The CDR3 has 17 amino acids. CDR3 region: CASRKVAGTGTTGELFF. The CDR3 region has the DNA TGTGCCAGCAGAAAAGTCGCCGGGACAGGGACCACCGGGGAGCTGTTTTTT.

The V and J genes are TRBV6-5 and TRBJ2-2; D ambiguous. The germline gives CDR1 MNHEY, CDR2 SVGAGI. The CDR3 has 13 residues. Trimming took 5 bases from V and 1 from J, leaving 5 bases between them. CDR3 loop: CASSGQNTGELFF. The CDR3 DNA is TGTGCCAGCAGTGGCCAGAACACCGGGGAGCTGTTTTTT.

The chain is built from TRBV7-3 and TRBJ2-3; TRBD2 matches 14 bases. Germline values: CDR1 SGHTA, CDR2 FQGTGA. The CDR3 loop spans 15 amino acids. The trim removed 5 bases at V and 9 bases at J, leaving 7 bases unmatched. CDR3 coding DNA: TGTGCCAGCAGCCCCGGGACTAGCGGGAGCCGAACGCAGTATTTT. Protein: CASSPGTSGSRTQYF.

Regarding this clone: The same CDR3 arises from other DNA sequences in this sample as well. This chain links TRBV7-2 with TRBJ1-5; D possibly corresponds to TRBD1 (5 bases). V lost 5 bases to trimming and J lost 2 bases, with 19 bases between them. CDR3 length equals 17 residues. Per germline, CDR1 SGHTA and CDR2 FQGNSA. CDR3 sequence reads: CASSPALGGVGNQPQHF. DNA of the CDR3: TGTGCCAGCAGCCCCGCCCTAGGAGGGGTGGGCAATCAGCCCCAGCATTTT.

The chain combines TRBV11-3 with TRBJ1-1; D uncertain. Trimming left V 5 bases short and J 1 base short, with 8 bases between. Per germline, CDR1 SGHNT and CDR2 YENEEA. There are 13 residues in the CDR3. The CDR3 loop is CASSPDQNTEAFF. CDR3 DNA sequence: TGTGCCAGCAGCCCGGACCAGAACACTGAAGCTTTCTTT. The entire variable domain, with the rest obtained from reference TRBV11-3 and TRBJ1-1, is as follows: EAGVVQSPRYKIIEKKQPVAFWCNPISGHNTLYWYLQNLGQGPELLIRYENEEAVDDSQLPKDRFSAERLKGVDSTLKIQPAELGDSAVYLCASSPDQNTEAFFGQGTRLTVV.

The chain couples TRBV9 to TRBJ1-1; perhaps TRBD1 as D (6 bases). V dropped 3 bases and J dropped 0 bases, with 18 bases sitting between them. There are 17 residues in the CDR3. Germline V gene lookup returns CDR1 SGDLS and CDR2 YYNGEE. CDR3 region: CASSGSGTRGVNTEAFF. The CDR3 DNA is TGTGCCAGCAGCGGATCCGGGACACGAGGAGTGAACACTGAAGCTTTCTTT.

The chain links TRBV6-5 to TRBJ1-1; 7 bases line up with TRBD1. The CDR3 has 14 amino acids. CDR1 is MNHEY and CDR2 is SVGAGI in the germline V gene. The V segment lost 8 bases and the J segment 0 bases; nucleotides outside the gene matches: 6. The CDR3 loop is CASLPGQLNTEAFF. The CDR3, as DNA: TGTGCCAGCCTTCCGGGACAGTTGAACACTGAAGCTTTCTTT.

The rearrangement uses TRBV7-2 and TRBJ2-2; a weak D match, TRBD1 (6 bases). This CDR3 is 15 amino acids long. The V and J ends lost 5 bases and 4 bases respectively, with 14 bases between them. CDR1 and CDR2 from the germline V gene are SGHTA and FQGNSA. The DNA of the CDR3 is TGTGCCAGCAGCCCACAGGGTAGGCGCACCGGGGAGCTGTTTTTT. Translating gives CASSPQGRRTGELFF. The variable domain in full, completed from reference TRBV7-2 and TRBJ2-2, reads GAGVSQSPSNKVTEKGKDVELRCDPISGHTALYWYRQSLGQGLEFLIYFQGNSAPDKSGLPSDRFSAERTGGSVSTLTIQRTQQEDSAVYLCASSPQGRRTGELFFGEGSRLTVL.

V is TRBV2 and J is TRBJ2-7; D is undetermined. From germline, CDR1 is SNHLY and CDR2 FYNNEI. This CDR3 contains 13 residues. V was clipped by 3 bases and J by 1 base, with 7 bases between them. CDR3 DNA sequence: TGTGCCAGCAGTGATAGGGCTTCCTACGAGCAGTACTTC. It codes for CASSDRASYEQYF.

The chain is built from TRBV28 and TRBJ1-2, with TRBD1 matching over 9 bases. V shed 6 bases and J 4 bases; nucleotides not matched to a gene: 12. The CDR3 has 16 amino acids. Per germline, CDR1 MDHEN and CDR2 SYDVKM. In DNA form, the CDR3 reads TGTGCCAGCAGCCAGGACAGGGGCCTGAGTAGCTATGGCTACACCTTC. Encoded protein: CASSQDRGLSSYGYTF.

V gene TRBV18 combines with J gene TRBJ1-2; D perhaps matches TRBD1 (6 bases). The CDR3 consists of 16 residues. Germline V CDR1 and CDR2: KGHSH, LQKENI. Trimming left V 5 bases short and J 6 bases short, with 22 bases between. The chain's CDR3 is CASSFEIGNYRDGYTF. In DNA form, the CDR3 reads TGTGCCAGCTCATTTGAGATCGGAAACTACAGGGATGGCTACACCTTC.

Concerning this clone: Other DNA sequences in the same sample also yield this CDR3. This chain connects TRBV2 to TRBJ2-1, with a weak D call TRBD2 (8 bases). Germline CDR1 reads SNHLY; CDR2 reads FYNNEI. Trimming took 3 bases from V and 6 from J, leaving 27 bases between them. The CDR3 runs to 19 residues. CDR3 region: CASSERTGLVRGRINEQFF. For the CDR3, the DNA is TGTGCCAGCAGTGAGCGGACAGGCCTAGTGCGCGGGAGGATCAATGAGCAGTTCTTC.

The genes are TRBV4-3 and TRBJ1-4; 8 nucleotides align to TRBD1. V was pared by 0 bases and J by 8 bases, with 5 bases of the junction left unmatched. CDR3 size: 15 residues. CDR1 is LGHNA and CDR2 is YSLEER in the germline V gene. The chain's CDR3 is CASSQEAGGREKLFF. DNA of the CDR3: TGCGCCAGCAGCCAAGAAGCAGGGGGCCGAGAAAAACTGTTTTTT.

This sequence joins TRBV11-3 and TRBJ2-1, with 10 bases aligning to TRBD2. The germline gives CDR1 SGHNT, CDR2 YENEEA. Losses at the gene ends were 5 bases for V and 0 bases for J; bases not matched to a gene: 4. The CDR3 sequence is 16 residues long. CDR3 DNA sequence: TGTGCCAGCAGCAATAGCGGGAGGAGCTCCTACAATGAGCAGTTCTTC. This encodes CASSNSGRSSYNEQFF.

The chain uses TRBV27 and TRBJ1-1; D unclear. The CDR3 runs to 13 residues. CDR1 is MNHEY and CDR2 is SMNVEV in the germline V gene (reference sequence). Deletions cut 3 bases from V and 7 bases from J, with 12 bases between. The chain's CDR3 is CASSFLIDDEAFF. In DNA form, the CDR3 reads TGTGCCAGCAGTTTTCTCATCGACGATGAAGCTTTCTTT.

The chain recombines TRBV7-7 with TRBJ2-5, with D unresolved. CDR1 is SSHAT and CDR2 is FNYEAQ in the germline V gene (reference sequence). The CDR3 length is 12 residues. V was cut by 6 bases and J by 3 bases, with 8 bases left in between. Written as DNA, the CDR3 is TGTGCCAGCAGACGTACTGAAGAGACCCAGTACTTC. Amino acids: CASRRTEETQYF.

The rearrangement joins TRBV15 to TRBJ1-1, with TRBD1 as a possible D gene (6 bases). V lost 1 base, J lost 1 base, and 13 bases lay in between. The CDR3 is made up of 16 amino acids. From germline, CDR1 is LNHNV and CDR2 YYDKDF (reference sequence). The CDR3 region has the DNA TGTGCCACCAGCAGAGGGTGGGGGCAGGCGAACACTGAAGCTTTCTTT. Its translation is CATSRGWGQANTEAFF.

V and J are TRBV28 and TRBJ2-1; 10 positions agree with TRBD2. The trim removed 6 bases at V and 7 bases at J, leaving 9 bases unmatched. CDR1 is MDHEN, CDR2 SYDVKM, per germline. The CDR3 covers 15 residues. CDR3 DNA: TGTGCCAGCAGCTTAGCGGGAGGTGGGCAAAATGAGCAGTTCTTC. This sequence encodes CASSLAGGGQNEQFF.

The chain carries TRBV21-1 and TRBJ2-7; no check of the table's D call, TRBD1, against the DNA was made. TRBV21-1 is designated a pseudogene. The CDR3 is made up of 16 amino acids. The CDR3: CASSKTARVSSYEQYF. The CDR3 DNA sequence: TGTGCCAGCAGCAAAACGGCCAGGGTCTCTAGTTACGAGCAGTACTTC.